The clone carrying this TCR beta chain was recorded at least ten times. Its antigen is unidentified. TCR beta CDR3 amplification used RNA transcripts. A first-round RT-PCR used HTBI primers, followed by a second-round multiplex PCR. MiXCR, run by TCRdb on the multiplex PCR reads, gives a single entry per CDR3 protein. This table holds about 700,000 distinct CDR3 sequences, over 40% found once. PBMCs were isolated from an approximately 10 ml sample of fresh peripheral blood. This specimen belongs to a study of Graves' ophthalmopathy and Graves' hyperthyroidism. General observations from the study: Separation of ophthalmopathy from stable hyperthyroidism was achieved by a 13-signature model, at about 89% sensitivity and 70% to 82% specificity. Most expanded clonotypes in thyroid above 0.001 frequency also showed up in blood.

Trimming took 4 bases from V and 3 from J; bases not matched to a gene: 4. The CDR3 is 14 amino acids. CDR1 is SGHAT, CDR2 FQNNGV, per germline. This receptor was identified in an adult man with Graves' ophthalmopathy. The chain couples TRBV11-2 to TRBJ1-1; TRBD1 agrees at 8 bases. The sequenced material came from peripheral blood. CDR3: CASSSTGVDTEAFF. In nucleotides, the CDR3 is TGTGCCAGCAGCTCGACAGGGGTTGACACTGAAGCTTTCTTT.